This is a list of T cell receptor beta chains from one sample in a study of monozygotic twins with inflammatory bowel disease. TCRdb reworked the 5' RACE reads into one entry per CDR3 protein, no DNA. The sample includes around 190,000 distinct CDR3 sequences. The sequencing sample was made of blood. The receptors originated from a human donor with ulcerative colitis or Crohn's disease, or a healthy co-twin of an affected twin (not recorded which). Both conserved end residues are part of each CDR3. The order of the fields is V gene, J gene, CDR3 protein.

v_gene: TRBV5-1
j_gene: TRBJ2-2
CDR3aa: CASSQLAANGELFF

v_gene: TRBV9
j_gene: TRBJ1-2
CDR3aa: CASWGGANYGYTF

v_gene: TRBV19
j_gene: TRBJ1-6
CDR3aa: CAKKEKLYSPLHF

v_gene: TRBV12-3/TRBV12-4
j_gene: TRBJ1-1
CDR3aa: CASRAGQSEAFF

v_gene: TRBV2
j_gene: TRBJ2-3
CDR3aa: CASLIDRGTDTQYF

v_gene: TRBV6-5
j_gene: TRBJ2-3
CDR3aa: CASRDLADTQYF

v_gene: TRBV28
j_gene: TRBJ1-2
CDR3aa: CASRRGPRTGNYGYTF

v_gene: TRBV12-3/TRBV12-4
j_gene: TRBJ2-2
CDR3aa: CASSFGTERNTGELFF

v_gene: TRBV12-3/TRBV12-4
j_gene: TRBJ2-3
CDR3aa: CASSLPAGTSTDTQYF

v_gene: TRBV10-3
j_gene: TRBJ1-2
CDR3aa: CAISESAKSDYGYTF

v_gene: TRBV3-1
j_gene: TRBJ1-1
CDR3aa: CASSQDSMNTEAFF

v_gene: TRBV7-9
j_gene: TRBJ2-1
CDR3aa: CASSSLLDLSSYNEQFF

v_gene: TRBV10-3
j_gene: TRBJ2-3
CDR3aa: CATRGGRYTDTQYF

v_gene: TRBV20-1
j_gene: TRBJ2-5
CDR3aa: CSASPGQTQETQYF

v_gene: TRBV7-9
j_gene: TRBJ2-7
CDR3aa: CASRTTGPEKQYF

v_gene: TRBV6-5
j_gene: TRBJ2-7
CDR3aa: CASSYSDRGLAYEQYF

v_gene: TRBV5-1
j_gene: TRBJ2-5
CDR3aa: CASSFGFTSQETQYF

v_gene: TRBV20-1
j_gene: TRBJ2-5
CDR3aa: CSAGGLGSVGRTSKETQYF

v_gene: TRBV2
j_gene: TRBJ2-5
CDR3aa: CASSVSEETQYF

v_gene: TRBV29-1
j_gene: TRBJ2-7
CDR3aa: CSARGVLDGYEQYF

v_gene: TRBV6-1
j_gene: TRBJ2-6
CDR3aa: CASSEDSSGANVLTF

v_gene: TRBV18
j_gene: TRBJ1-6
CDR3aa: CACAGTRNSPLHF

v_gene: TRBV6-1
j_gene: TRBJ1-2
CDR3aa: CASSRRGTVPYGYTF

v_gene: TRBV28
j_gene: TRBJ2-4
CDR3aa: CASIDLLNIQYF

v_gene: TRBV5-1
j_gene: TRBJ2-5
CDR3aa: CASSWTVQETQYF

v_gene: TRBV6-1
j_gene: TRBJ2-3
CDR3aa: CASSEDPAGATDTQYF

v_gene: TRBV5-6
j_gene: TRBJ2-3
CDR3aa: CASSLGTGDTQYF

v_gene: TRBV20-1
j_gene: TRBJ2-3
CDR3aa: CSALPGQGPDTQYF

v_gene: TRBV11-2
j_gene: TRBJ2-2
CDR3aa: CASSSLGAGELFF

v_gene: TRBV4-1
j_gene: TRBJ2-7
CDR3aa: CASRPGLAANNYEQYF

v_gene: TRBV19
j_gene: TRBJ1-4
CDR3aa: CASSRAANEKLFF

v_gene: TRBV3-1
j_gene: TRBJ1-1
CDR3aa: CASRTGGTEAFF

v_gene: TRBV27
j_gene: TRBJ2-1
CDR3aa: CASGDLGTAAFEQFF

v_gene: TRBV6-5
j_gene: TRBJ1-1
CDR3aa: CASSYAPLQGARVTEAFF

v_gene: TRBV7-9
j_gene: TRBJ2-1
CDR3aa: CASSAGGALLNEQSF

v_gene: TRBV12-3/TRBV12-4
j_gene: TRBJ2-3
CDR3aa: CASSSRGASGVPDTQYF

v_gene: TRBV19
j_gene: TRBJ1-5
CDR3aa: CAASTSFGTLLRPQHF

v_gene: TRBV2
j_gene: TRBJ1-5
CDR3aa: CASSGLSGTVNQPQHF

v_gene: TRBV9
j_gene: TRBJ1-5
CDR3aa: CASSAGQASDAQHF

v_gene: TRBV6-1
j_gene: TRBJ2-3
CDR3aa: CASRNPTGATDTQYF

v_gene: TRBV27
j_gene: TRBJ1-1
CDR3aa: CASRSRSSVNTEAFF

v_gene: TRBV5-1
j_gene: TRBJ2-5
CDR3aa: CASSLGLGQETQYF

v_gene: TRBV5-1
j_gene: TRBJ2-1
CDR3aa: CASSLRRQGYNEQFF

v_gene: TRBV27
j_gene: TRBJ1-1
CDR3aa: CASSTGPWGTEAFF

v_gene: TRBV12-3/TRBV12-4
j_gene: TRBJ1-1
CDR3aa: CASSQGRYTEAFF

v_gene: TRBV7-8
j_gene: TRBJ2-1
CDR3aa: CASSLSGLAGGNEQFF

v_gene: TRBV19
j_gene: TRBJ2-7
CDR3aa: CASSMSRSSYEQYF

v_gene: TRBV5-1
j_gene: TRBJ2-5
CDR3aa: CASSLLPGAGAQETQYF

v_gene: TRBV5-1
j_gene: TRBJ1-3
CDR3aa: CASTDSGNTIYF